This note documents a single T cell receptor (beta chain) sequence. This sample stems from a study of blood T cell repertoires in COVID-19. Sequencing was performed with immunoSEQ multiplex PCR; in TCRdb, only in-frame clones are kept and a portion is missing. This table has under 200,000 clones, about 86% appearing once. CDR1 and CDR2 (germline): MDHEN, SYDVKM. The V and J ends lost 4 bases and 4 bases, in that order; junction bases with no gene match: 5. CDR3 size: 14 residues. J is TRBJ2-5 and V is TRBV28; 8 bases are shared with TRBD2. The sequence was obtained from a woman between 70 and 85 years old with acute or convalescent COVID-19. The sequencing input was peripheral blood. The CDR3 DNA reads as TGTGCCAGCAGTTCCCCGGGGGGGCTAGAGACCCAGTACTTC. It yields the protein CASSSPGGLETQYF.